A single sample gave rise to the 32 T cell receptor beta chains below, sequenced in a study of cytomegalovirus exposure and HLA in healthy donors. The PCR had 60 Vbeta and 13 Jbeta primers. Libraries were prepared by immunoSEQ multiplex PCR; TCRdb keeps only in-frame clonotypes and omits some of them. The table includes roughly 180,000 clones, over 70% detected once. Input material: PBMCs. The source of these receptors is a woman aged 25-40 years in good health and CMV-seropositive.

DNA of the CDR3: TGTGCCAGCAGCTTGGCAGGGAATGAAAAACTGTTTTTT. As protein: CASSLAGNEKLFF. V gene TRBV5-6 combines with J gene TRBJ1-4; tentatively, D is TRBD1 (5 bases). Trimming removed 0 bases at V and 5 bases at J, with 5 bases between. CDR3 length equals 13 residues. CDR1 is SGHDT and CDR2 is YYEEEE in the germline V gene. Full variable domain (rest looked up from reference TRBV5-6 and TRBJ1-4): DAGVTQSPTHLIKTRGQQVTLRCSPKSGHDTVSWYQQALGQGPQFIFQYYEEEERQRGNFPDRFSGHQFPNYSSELNVNALLLGDSALYLCASSLAGNEKLFFGSGTQLSVL.

This sequence joins TRBV5-1 and TRBJ2-7; maybe TRBD2 (5 bases). This CDR3 is 14 amino acids long. From germline, CDR1 is SGHRS and CDR2 YFSETQ. V lost 0 bases to trimming and J lost 2 bases, with 9 bases between them. Here the CDR3 DNA reads TGCGCCAGCAGCTTGGGTAGCGTCCCCTACGAGCAGTACTTC. This gives the protein CASSLGSVPYEQYF.

The genes are TRBV25-1 and TRBJ1-2; D ambiguous. The CDR3 has 13 residues. V dropped 4 bases and J dropped 4 bases, with 10 bases sitting between them. Germline assignment: CDR1 MGHDK and CDR2 SYGVNS. The CDR3 DNA reads as TGTGCCAGCAGTGCCCAAACTCTCTATGGCTACACCTTC. Translating it yields CASSAQTLYGYTF.

V usage is TRBV5-4 and J usage is TRBJ2-3, with a possible D match to TRBD1 (5 bases). CDR1 is SGHNT, CDR2 YYREEE, per germline (reference sequence). The CDR3 is 15 residues long. Trimming pared 1 base from V and 1 base from J, leaving 10 bases between. CDR3 bases: TGTGCCAGCAGCTTGATGACAGATCGCACAGATACGCAGTATTTT. Translating it yields CASSLMTDRTDTQYF.

The gene calls are TRBV28 and TRBJ1-5; D unclear. Germline V gene sequence: CDR1 MDHEN, CDR2 SYDVKM. The V end was cut by 5 bases, the J end by 7 bases, with 9 bases between. The CDR3 runs to 12 residues. The CDR3 sequence: CASSVSSQPQHF. The CDR3 DNA reads TGTGCCAGCAGTGTATCTTCCCAGCCCCAGCATTTT.

V usage is TRBV30 and J usage is TRBJ1-4; D perhaps matches TRBD1 (5 bases). There are 15 residues in the CDR3. Germline lookup yields CDR1 GTSNPN and CDR2 SVGIG (reference sequence). V was cut by 2 bases and J by 5 bases, with 15 bases left in between. CDR3 in DNA: TGTGCCTGGAGTACTGCTCAGACAGTGAATGAAAAACTGTTTTTT. As protein: CAWSTAQTVNEKLFF.

Comments on this clone: An end of the junction does not agree with germline; a read error may underlie this. The chain has TRBV30 and TRBJ2-7, with 7 bases identical to TRBD1. The CDR3 covers 12 residues. CDR1 and CDR2 (germline): GTSNPN, SVGIG (reference sequence). CDR3 protein: CAWIVQGDKVTF. CDR3 coding DNA: TGTGCCTGGATCGTTCAGGGGGACAAGGTAACCTTC.

The rearrangement joins TRBV15 to TRBJ1-5, with 8 bases that match TRBD1. V dropped 1 base and J dropped 1; count of bases not matched to a gene: 0. This CDR3 has 15 residues. Germline CDR1 is LNHNV and CDR2 is YYDKDF (reference sequence). Here the CDR3 DNA reads TGTGCCACCAGCAGAGGGACAGGGAGCAATCAGCCCCAGCATTTT. This translates into CATSRGTGSNQPQHF.

The chain joins TRBV2 to TRBJ2-2; TRBD2 agrees at 7 bases. CDR1 is SNHLY, CDR2 FYNNEI, per germline. The CDR3 spans 16 residues. V was pared by 2 bases and J by 1 base, with 4 bases of the junction left unmatched. The CDR3 reads CASSEQAGENTGELFF. CDR3 DNA: TGTGCCAGCAGTGAACAGGCGGGAGAGAACACCGGGGAGCTGTTTTTT.

The J gene is TRBJ2-5, the V gene TRBV6-1; maybe TRBD1 (6 bases). The CDR3 consists of 15 residues. The V gene lost 2 bases and the J gene lost 5 bases, with 15 bases spanning the gap. Germline V gene sequence: CDR1 MNHNS, CDR2 SASEGT. CDR3 DNA sequence: TGTGCCAGCAGTGAATCCCAGGGGTTCGAGGAGACCCAGTACTTC. This codes for CASSESQGFEETQYF.

The rearrangement links TRBV5-1 to TRBJ2-3; D may be TRBD1 (5 bases). Germline V gene sequence: CDR1 SGHRS, CDR2 YFSETQ. CDR3 length equals 15 residues. Trimming stripped 7 bases from V and 0 bases from J, with 15 bases between. For the CDR3, the DNA is TGCGCCAGCGGCCAGGACGGACACAGCACAGATACGCAGTATTTT. This codes for CASGQDGHSTDTQYF.

The table lists this clone with a few counts. The rearrangement uses TRBV7-2 and TRBJ2-2; a possible D gene is TRBD2 (6 bases). The ends were cut back, 1 base at V and 6 bases at J, with 15 bases in the middle. CDR1 and CDR2 from the germline V gene are SGHTA and FQGNSA. This CDR3 comprises 16 residues. The CDR3 region is CASSLGPGVTAGELFF. The CDR3 DNA sequence: TGTGCCAGCAGCTTAGGACCGGGAGTCACGGCCGGGGAGCTGTTTTTT.

This rearrangement joins TRBV30 to TRBJ2-7; the D is unclear. V lost 5 bases and J 1 base, leaving 12 bases between the germline ends. The CDR3 runs 13 residues. Germline values: CDR1 GTSNPN, CDR2 SVGIG (reference sequence). Here the CDR3 reads CAWQTLESYEQYF. The CDR3 DNA is TGTGCCTGGCAGACTTTGGAATCCTACGAGCAGTACTTC.

The chain joins TRBV7-7 to TRBJ2-5; D might be TRBD1 (5 bases). Germline V gene sequence: CDR1 SSHAT, CDR2 FNYEAQ (reference sequence). This CDR3 comprises 14 residues. V was trimmed by 4 bases and J by 5 bases, leaving 14 bases between them. CDR3 nucleotides: TGTGCCAGCAGCTCATGGGGCCTGCGGGAGACCCAGTACTTC. Amino acid sequence: CASSSWGLRETQYF.

This chain links TRBV5-1 with TRBJ2-1; 9 bases are a match to TRBD2. J gave up 9 bases and V 5 bases, and 15 bases lay outside the gene matches. CDR1 and CDR2 from the germline V gene are SGHRS and YFSETQ. The CDR3 sequence is 16 residues long. The CDR3 reads CASSPAISGSTSEQFF. The CDR3 DNA reads as TGCGCCAGCAGTCCCGCTATTAGCGGGAGCACCAGTGAGCAGTTCTTC.

The table lists this clone with a few counts. At one end the junction does not follow the germline gene, possibly because of a read error. This chain links TRBV5-4 with TRBJ2-7; D call uncertain. CDR1 and CDR2 from the germline V gene are SGHNT and YYREEE (reference sequence). CDR3 length: 13 amino acids. CDR3 region: CASSLEASSEQYF. The CDR3 bases are TGTGCCAGCAGCTTGGAAGCATCCTCCGAGCAGTACTTC.

This clone was seen a few times. Additional DNA sequences in this sample encode the identical CDR3. The J gene is TRBJ2-7, the V gene TRBV20-1, with D tentatively TRBD1 (6 bases). The V gene's germline CDR1 is DFQATT and CDR2 SNEGSKA (reference sequence). Trimming left V 6 bases short and J 2 bases short, with 8 bases between. The CDR3 extends over 11 amino acids. The DNA for the CDR3 is TGCAGTGCCGAGGGGGCCTACGAGCAGTACTTC. This sequence encodes CSAEGAYEQYF.

The chain joins TRBV2 to TRBJ2-3; D not certain. The CDR3 runs to 14 residues. The germline V and J ends were trimmed by 6 bases and 6 bases, with 16 bases remaining between them. CDR1 and CDR2 from the germline V gene are SNHLY and FYNNEI. The CDR3 is CASRERLNKDTQYF. CDR3 in DNA: TGTGCCAGCAGAGAAAGACTGAACAAGGATACGCAGTATTTT.

V gene TRBV6-5 combines with J gene TRBJ1-1; D is ambiguous. This CDR3 spans 15 amino acids. Germline V CDR1 and CDR2: MNHEY, SVGAGI. V lost 0 bases and J 3 bases, leaving 11 bases between the germline ends. CDR3 sequence reads: CASSYSNGLDTEAFF. For the CDR3, the DNA is TGTGCCAGCAGTTACTCGAACGGGTTGGACACTGAAGCTTTCTTT.

The chain couples TRBV13 to TRBJ2-7; 8 bases align to TRBD1. This CDR3 has 15 residues. Germline V gene data show CDR1 as PRHDT and CDR2 as FYEKMQ (reference sequence). V was clipped by 3 bases and J by 7 bases; unmatched bases: 11. The CDR3 protein is CASSLARRGRREQYF. The CDR3 nucleotides read TGTGCCAGCAGCTTGGCTCGCAGGGGGCGCCGAGAGCAGTACTTC.

This chain joins TRBV7-9 and TRBJ2-2; 8 bases match TRBD1. CDR1 SEHNR and CDR2 FQNEAQ come from the germline V gene (reference sequence). The CDR3 is 15 residues long. J lost 5 bases, V lost 6 bases, and 8 bases had no gene match. CDR3 coding DNA: TGTGCCAGCAGTCTTTGGACAGGGAATACCGGGGAGCTGTTTTTT. Its protein is CASSLWTGNTGELFF.

This clone was seen only once. CDR3 nucleotides: TGTGCCAGTAGTAAGGGGGCAAACACTGAAGCTTTCTTT. Protein: CASSKGANTEAFF. This rearrangement joins TRBV19 to TRBJ1-1; 7 bases match TRBD1. The CDR3 sequence is 13 residues long. J was trimmed by 2 bases and V by 4 bases; bases with no gene match: 1. CDR1 and CDR2 from the germline V gene are LNHDA and SQIVND (reference sequence).

This sequence joins TRBV10-3 and TRBJ2-3; possible D gene TRBD2, 6 bases. Germline CDR1 ENHRY, CDR2 SYGVKD. CDR3 length equals 17 residues. V was clipped by 6 bases and J by 1 base, with 20 bases between them. CDR3 sequence (DNA): TGTGCCATCAGAGGAGGGTCCGGGATAGGGGGCACAGATACGCAGTATTTT. It yields the protein CAIRGGSGIGGTDTQYF.

The chain links TRBV19 to TRBJ2-5; maybe TRBD1 (5 bases). Germline CDR1 is LNHDA and CDR2 is SQIVND (reference sequence). The CDR3 runs to 16 residues. V lost 3 bases and J 5 bases, leaving 19 bases between the germline ends. The CDR3 DNA reads as TGTGCCAGTAGTATTGGGGCAGACGAAGTTGTGGAGACCCAGTACTTC. It codes for CASSIGADEVVETQYF.

This clone has more than one count but fewer than ten. The chain uses TRBV4-1 and TRBJ1-2; tentatively, D is TRBD1 (5 bases). This CDR3 has 15 residues. The V gene's germline CDR1 is MGHRA and CDR2 YSYEKL. V dropped 0 bases and J dropped 5 bases, with 13 bases sitting between them. CDR3 loop: CASSQDGQGRYGYTF. CDR3 bases: TGCGCCAGCAGCCAAGATGGCCAGGGAAGGTATGGCTACACCTTC.

The genes are TRBV9 and TRBJ2-5; weak D call: TRBD2 (5 bases). The CDR3 is 15 amino acids. V gave up 4 bases and J gave up 1 base, with 14 bases separating them. Germline CDR1 SGDLS, CDR2 YYNGEE. The CDR3 DNA sequence: TGTGCCAGCAGCTGGACTCCGGGATCCCAAGAGACCCAGTACTTC. As protein: CASSWTPGSQETQYF.

The genes are TRBV5-8 and TRBJ2-7; 9 nucleotides agree with TRBD2. The V segment lost 4 bases and the J segment 0 bases; nucleotides outside the gene matches: 5. The CDR3 consists of 15 residues. CDR1 is SGHTS and CDR2 is YDEGEE in the germline V gene. DNA for the CDR3: TGTGCCAGCAGCCACGGACTAGCGAACTCCTACGAGCAGTACTTC. Its protein product is CASSHGLANSYEQYF.

V gene TRBV14 combines with J gene TRBJ1-2; D is uncertain. Germline V CDR1 and CDR2: SGHDN, FVKESK. This CDR3 spans 15 amino acids. V was clipped by 4 bases and J by 6 bases, with 18 bases between them. This CDR3 is CASSRSIEGADGYTF. The CDR3 DNA reads as TGTGCCAGCAGCCGCTCTATCGAGGGCGCGGATGGCTACACCTTC.

This clone was seen just once. The chain couples TRBV10-3 to TRBJ2-7; 8 bases align to TRBD1. V trimming: 4 bases; J trimming: 5 bases; junction bases outside the gene matches: 4. Germline values: CDR1 ENHRY, CDR2 SYGVKD. CDR3 size: 13 residues. This CDR3 reads CAISVHRGDEQYF. The CDR3 DNA follows: TGTGCCATCAGTGTCCACAGGGGGGACGAGCAGTACTTC.

The chain links TRBV11-2 to TRBJ2-7; 9 nucleotides align to TRBD2. The CDR3 loop spans 17 amino acids. With V trimmed by 3 bases and J by 5 bases, 14 bases remained unmatched. CDR1 and CDR2 from the germline V gene are SGHAT and FQNNGV. For the CDR3, the DNA is TGTGCCAGCAGCTTCCGTGTTGCGGGAGGGCCTCGGAACGAGCAGTACTTC. Amino acid sequence: CASSFRVAGGPRNEQYF.

The sample holds a few counts of this clone. The rearrangement uses TRBV7-9 and TRBJ2-1; 9 nucleotides match TRBD2. There are 15 residues in the CDR3. Germline values: CDR1 SEHNR, CDR2 FQNEAQ (reference sequence). J was trimmed by 10 bases and V by 3 bases; bases with no gene match: 10. DNA of the CDR3: TGTGCCAGCAGCTTGGGTATAGCGGGAGATAGGGAGCAGTTCTTC. Its translation is CASSLGIAGDREQFF.

This clone was picked up one time. The J gene is TRBJ2-7, the V gene TRBV6-5, with 7 positions matching TRBD1. CDR3 size: 13 residues. V was clipped by 5 bases and J by 4 bases; unmatched bases: 5. Germline CDR1 is MNHEY and CDR2 is SVGAGI. CDR3 sequence reads: CASSRDSPYEQYF. The DNA of the CDR3 is TGTGCCAGCAGTAGGGACAGCCCTTACGAGCAGTACTTC.